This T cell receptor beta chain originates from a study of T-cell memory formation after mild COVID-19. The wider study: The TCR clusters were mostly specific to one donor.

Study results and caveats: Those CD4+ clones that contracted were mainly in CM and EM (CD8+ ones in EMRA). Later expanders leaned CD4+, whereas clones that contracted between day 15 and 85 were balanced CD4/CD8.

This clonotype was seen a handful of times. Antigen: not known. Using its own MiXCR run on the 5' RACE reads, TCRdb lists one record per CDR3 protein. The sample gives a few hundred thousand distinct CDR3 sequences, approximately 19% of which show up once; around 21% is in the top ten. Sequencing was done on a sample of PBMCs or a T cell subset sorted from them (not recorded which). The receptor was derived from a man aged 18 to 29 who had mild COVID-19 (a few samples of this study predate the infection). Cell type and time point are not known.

CDR3 region: CATRVSGSTGELFF. CDR3 DNA: TGTGCCACCAGAGTTAGTGGGTCTACCGGGGAGCTGTTTTTT. This chain connects TRBV15 to TRBJ2-2; D not certain. Trimming stripped 6 bases from V and 5 bases from J, with 13 bases between. Germline V CDR1 and CDR2: LNHNV, YYDKDF (reference sequence). The CDR3 spans 14 residues.